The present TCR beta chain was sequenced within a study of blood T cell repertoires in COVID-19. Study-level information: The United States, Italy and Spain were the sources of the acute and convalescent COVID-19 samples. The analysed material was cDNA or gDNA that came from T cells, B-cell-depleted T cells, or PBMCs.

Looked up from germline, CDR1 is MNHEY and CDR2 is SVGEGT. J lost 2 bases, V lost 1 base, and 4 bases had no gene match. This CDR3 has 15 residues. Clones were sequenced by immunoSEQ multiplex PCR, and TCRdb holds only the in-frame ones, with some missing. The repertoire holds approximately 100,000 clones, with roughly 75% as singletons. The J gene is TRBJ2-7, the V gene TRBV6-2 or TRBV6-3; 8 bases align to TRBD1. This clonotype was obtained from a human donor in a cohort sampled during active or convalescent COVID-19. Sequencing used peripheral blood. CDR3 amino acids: CASSYWGQETYEQYF. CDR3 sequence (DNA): TGTGCCAGCAGTTACTGGGGACAGGAGACCTACGAGCAGTACTTC.